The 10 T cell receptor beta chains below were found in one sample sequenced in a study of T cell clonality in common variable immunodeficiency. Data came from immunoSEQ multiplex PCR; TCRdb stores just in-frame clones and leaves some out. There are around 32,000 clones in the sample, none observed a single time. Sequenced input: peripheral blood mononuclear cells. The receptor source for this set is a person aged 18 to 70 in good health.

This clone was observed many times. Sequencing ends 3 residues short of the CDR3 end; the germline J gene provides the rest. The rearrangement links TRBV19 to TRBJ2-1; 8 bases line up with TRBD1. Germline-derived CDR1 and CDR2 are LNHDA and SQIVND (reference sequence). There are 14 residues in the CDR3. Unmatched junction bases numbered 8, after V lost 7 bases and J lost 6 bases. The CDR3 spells CASKIQGAVNEQFF. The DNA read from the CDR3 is TGTGCCAGTAAAATTCAGGGGGCGGTCAATGAG.

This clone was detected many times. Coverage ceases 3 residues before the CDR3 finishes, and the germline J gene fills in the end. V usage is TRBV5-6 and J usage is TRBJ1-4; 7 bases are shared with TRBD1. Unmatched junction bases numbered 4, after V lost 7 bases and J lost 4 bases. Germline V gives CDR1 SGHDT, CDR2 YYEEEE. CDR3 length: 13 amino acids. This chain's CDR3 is CASRGTVNEKLFF. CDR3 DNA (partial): TGTGCCAGCCGCGGGACAGTTAATGAAAAA.

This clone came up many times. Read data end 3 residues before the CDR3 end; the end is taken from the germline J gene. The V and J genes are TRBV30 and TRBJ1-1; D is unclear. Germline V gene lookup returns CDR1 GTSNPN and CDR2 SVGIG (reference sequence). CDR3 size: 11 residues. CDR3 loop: CAWSATRTAFF. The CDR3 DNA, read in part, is TGTGCCTGGAGTGCAACTAGAACA.

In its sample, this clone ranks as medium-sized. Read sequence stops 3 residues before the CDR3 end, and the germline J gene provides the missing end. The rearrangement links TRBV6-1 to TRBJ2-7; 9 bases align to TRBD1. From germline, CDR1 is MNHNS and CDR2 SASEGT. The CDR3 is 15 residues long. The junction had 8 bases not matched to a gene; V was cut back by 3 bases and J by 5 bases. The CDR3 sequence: CASSESETGGHEQYF. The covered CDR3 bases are TGTGCCAGCAGTGAGAGTGAGACAGGGGGACACGAG.

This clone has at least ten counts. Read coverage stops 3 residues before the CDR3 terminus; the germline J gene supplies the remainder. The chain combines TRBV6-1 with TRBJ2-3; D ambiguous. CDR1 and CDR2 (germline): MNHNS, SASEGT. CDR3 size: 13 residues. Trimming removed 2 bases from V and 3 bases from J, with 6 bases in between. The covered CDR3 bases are TGTGCCAGCAGTGAAACCCAGACAGATACG. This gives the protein CASSETQTDT. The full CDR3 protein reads CASSETQTDTQYF.

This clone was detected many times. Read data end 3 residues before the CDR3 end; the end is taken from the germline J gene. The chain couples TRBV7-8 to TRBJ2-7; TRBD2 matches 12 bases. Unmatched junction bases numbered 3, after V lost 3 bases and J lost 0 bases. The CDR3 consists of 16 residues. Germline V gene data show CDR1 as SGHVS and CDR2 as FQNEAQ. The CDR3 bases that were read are TGTGCCAGCAGCTTGGTGACTAGCGGGAGCTCCTACGAG. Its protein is CASSLVTSGSSYE. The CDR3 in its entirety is CASSLVTSGSSYEQYF.

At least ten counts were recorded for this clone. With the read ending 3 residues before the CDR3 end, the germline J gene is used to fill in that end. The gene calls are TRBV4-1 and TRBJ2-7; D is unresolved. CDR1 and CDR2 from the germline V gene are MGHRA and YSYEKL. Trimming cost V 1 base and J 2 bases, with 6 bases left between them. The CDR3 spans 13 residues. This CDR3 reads CASSQVAAYEQYF. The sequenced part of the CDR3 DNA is TGCGCCAGCAGCCAAGTGGCTGCCTACGAG.

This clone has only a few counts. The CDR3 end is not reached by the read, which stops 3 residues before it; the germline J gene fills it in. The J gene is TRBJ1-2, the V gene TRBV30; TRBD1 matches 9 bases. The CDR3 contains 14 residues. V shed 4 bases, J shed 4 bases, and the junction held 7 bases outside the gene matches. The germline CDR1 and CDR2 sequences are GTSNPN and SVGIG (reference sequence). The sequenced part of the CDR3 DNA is TGTGCCTGGACTACGACAGGGGGAGTCTATGGC. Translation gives CAWTTTGGVYG. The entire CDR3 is CAWTTTGGVYGYTF.

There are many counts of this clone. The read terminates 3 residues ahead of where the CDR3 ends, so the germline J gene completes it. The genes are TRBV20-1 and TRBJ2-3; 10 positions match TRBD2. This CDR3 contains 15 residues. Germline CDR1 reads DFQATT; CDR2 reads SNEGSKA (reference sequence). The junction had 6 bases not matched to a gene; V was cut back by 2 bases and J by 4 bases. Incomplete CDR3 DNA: TGCAGTGCTAGACTGGCTAGCGGGGGCCCAGATACG. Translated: CSARLASGGPDT. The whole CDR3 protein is CSARLASGGPDTQYF.

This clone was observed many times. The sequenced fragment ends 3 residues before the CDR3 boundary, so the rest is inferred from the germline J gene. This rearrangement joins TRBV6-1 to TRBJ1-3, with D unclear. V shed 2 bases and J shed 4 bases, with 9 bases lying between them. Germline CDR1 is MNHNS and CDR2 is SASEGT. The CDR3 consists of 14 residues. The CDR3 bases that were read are TGTGCCAGCAGTGAATCTGGCAGAGGAAACACC. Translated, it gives CASSESGRGNT. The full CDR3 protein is CASSESGRGNTIYF.